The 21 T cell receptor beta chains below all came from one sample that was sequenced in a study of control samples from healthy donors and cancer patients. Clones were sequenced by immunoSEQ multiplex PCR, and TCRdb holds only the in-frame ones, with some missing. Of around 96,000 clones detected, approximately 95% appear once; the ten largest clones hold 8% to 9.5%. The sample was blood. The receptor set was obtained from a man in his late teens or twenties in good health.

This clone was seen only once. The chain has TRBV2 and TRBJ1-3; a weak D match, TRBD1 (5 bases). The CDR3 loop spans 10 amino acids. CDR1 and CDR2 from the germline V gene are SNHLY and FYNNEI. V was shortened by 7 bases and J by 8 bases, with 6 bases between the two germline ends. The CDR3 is CASTGDTIYF. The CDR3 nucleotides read TGTGCCAGCACGGGGGACACCATATATTTT.

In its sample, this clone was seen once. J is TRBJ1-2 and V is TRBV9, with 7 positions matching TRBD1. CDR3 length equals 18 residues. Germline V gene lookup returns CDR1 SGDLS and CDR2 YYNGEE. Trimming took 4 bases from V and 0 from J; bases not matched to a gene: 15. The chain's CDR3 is CASSTSKWDSPANYGYTF. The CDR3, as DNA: TGTGCCAGCAGCACCTCAAAGTGGGACAGCCCAGCTAACTATGGCTACACCTTC.

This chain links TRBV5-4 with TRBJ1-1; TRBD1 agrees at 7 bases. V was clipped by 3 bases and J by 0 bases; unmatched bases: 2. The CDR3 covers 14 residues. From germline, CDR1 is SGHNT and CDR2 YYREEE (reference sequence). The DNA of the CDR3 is TGTGCCAGCAGCTCAGGACAGGTGAACACTGAAGCTTTCTTT. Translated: CASSSGQVNTEAFF.

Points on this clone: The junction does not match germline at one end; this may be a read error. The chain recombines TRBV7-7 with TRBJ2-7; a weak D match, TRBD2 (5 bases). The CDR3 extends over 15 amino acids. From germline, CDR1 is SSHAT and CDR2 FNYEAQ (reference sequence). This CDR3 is CASSLDYGSSYEQYF. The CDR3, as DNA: TGTGCTAGCAGCTTAGACTACGGAAGCTCCTACGAGCAGTACTTC.

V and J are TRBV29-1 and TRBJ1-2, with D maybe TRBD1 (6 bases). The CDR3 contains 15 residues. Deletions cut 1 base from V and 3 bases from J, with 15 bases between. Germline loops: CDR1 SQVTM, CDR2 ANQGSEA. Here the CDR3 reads CSVEGADSSDYGYTF. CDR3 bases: TGCAGCGTTGAAGGAGCGGACAGTTCGGACTATGGCTACACCTTC. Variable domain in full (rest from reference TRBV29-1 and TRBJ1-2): SAVISQKPSRDICQRGTSLTIQCQVDSQVTMMFWYRQQPGQSLTLIATANQGSEATYESGFVIDKFPISRPNLTFSTLTVSNMSPEDSSIYLCSVEGADSSDYGYTFGSGTRLTVV.

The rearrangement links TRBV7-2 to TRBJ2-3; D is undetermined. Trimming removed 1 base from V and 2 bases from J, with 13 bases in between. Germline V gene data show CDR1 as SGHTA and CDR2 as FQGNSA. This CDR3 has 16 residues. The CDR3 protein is CASSLGVVGNTDTQYF. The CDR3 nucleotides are TGTGCCAGCAGCTTAGGAGTGGTCGGAAACACAGATACGCAGTATTTT.

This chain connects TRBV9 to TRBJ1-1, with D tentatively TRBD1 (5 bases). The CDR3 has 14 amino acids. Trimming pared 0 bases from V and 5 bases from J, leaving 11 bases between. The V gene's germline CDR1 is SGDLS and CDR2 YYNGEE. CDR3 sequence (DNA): TGTGCCAGCAGCGTAGGCAGGGTTAATACTGAAGCTTTCTTT. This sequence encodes CASSVGRVNTEAFF.

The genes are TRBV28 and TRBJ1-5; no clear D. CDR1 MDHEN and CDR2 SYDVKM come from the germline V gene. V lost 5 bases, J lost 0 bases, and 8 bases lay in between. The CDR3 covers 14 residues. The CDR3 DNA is TGTGCCAGCAGTGCGGACCGTAGCAATCAGCCCCAGCATTTT. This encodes CASSADRSNQPQHF.

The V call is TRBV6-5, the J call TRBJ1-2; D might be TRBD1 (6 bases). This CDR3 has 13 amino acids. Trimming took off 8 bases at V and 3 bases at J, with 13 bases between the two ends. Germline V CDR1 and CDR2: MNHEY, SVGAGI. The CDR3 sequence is CASQLSGDYGYTF. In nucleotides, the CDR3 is TGTGCCAGCCAGCTATCAGGGGACTATGGCTACACCTTC.

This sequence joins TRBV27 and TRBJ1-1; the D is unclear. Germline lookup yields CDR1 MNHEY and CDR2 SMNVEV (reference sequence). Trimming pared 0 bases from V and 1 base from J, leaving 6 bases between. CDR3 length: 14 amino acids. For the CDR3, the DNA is TGTGCCAGCAGTTTATCGATAAGGAACACTGAAGCTTTCTTT. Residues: CASSLSIRNTEAFF.

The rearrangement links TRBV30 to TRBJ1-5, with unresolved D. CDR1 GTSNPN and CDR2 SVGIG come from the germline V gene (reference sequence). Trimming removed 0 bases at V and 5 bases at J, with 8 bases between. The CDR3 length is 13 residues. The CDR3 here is CAWSVRGDQPQHF. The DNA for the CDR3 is TGTGCCTGGAGTGTACGAGGAGATCAGCCCCAGCATTTT.

CDR3 nucleotide sequence: TGCGCCAGCAGCCTGGGTCTAATAGACTACAATGAGCAGTTCTTC. Translation: CASSLGLIDYNEQFF. The rearrangement uses TRBV4-3 and TRBJ2-1; D gene ambiguous. This CDR3 region has 15 residues. The V and J ends lost 4 bases and 3 bases respectively, with 13 bases between them. Per germline, CDR1 LGHNA and CDR2 YSLEER.

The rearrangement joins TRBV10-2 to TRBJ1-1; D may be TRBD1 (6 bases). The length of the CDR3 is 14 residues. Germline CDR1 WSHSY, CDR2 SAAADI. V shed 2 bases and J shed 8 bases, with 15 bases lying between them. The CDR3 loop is CASSERGGVAEAFF. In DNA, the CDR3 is TGCGCCAGCAGTGAGAGGGGGGGGGTCGCGGAAGCTTTCTTT.

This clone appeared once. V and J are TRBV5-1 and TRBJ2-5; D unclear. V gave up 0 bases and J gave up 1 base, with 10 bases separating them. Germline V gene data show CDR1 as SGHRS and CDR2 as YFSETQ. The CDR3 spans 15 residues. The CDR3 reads CASSLGMDFQETQYF. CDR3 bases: TGCGCCAGCAGCTTGGGGATGGATTTCCAAGAGACCCAGTACTTC.

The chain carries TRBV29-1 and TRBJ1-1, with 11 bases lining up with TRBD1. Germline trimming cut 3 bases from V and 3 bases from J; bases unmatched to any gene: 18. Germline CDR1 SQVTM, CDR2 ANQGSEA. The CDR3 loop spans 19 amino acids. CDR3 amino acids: CSVDAASGTGGGLDTEAFF. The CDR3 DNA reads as TGCAGCGTTGACGCCGCCTCCGGGACAGGGGGTGGCTTGGACACTGAAGCTTTCTTT.

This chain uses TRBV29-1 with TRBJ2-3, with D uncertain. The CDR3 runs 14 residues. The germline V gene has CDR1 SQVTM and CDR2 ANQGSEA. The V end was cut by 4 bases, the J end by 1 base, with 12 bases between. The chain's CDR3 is CSVAAVIGTDTQYF. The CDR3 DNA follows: TGCAGCGTTGCTGCGGTAATAGGCACAGATACGCAGTATTTT.

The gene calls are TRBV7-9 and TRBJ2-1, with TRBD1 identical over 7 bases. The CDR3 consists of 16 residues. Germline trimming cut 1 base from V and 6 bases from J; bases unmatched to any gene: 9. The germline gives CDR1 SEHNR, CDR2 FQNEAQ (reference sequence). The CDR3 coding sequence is TGTGCCAGCAGCTTAGTTGCCAGGGGGAGTCTCAATGAGCAGTTCTTC. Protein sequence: CASSLVARGSLNEQFF. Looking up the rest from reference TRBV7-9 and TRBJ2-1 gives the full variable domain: DTGVSQNPRHKITKRGQNVTFRCDPISEHNRLYWYRQTLGQGPEFLTYFQNEAQLEKSRLLSDRFSAERPKGSFSTLEIQRTEQGDSAMYLCASSLVARGSLNEQFFGPGTRLTVL.

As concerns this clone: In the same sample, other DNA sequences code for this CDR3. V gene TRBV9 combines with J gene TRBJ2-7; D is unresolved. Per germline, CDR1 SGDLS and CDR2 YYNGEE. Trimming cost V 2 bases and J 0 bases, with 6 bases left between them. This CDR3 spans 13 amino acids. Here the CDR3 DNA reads TGTGCCAGCAGCGTCGGAAGCTCCTACGAGCAGTACTTC. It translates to CASSVGSSYEQYF.

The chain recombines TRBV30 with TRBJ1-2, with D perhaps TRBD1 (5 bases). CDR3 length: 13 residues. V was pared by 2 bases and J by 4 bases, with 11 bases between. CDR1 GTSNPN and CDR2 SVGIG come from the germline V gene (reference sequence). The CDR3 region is CAWSLSGGYGYTF. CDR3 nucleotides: TGTGCCTGGAGTTTATCTGGGGGCTATGGCTACACCTTC.

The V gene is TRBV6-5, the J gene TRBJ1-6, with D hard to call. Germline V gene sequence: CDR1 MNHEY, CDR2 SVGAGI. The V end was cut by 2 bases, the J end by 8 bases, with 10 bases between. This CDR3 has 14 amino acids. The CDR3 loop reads CASSYRIGDSPLHF. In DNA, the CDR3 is TGTGCCAGCAGTTACAGAATCGGAGATTCACCCCTCCACTTT.

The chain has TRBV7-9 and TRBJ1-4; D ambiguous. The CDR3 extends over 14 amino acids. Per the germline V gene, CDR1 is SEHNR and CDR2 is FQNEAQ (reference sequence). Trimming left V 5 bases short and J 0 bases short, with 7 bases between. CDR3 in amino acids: CASSPGATNEKLFF. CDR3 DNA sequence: TGTGCCAGCAGCCCAGGAGCAACTAATGAAAAACTGTTTTTT.